A single sample gave rise to the 17 T cell receptor beta chains below, sequenced in a study of shared clonotypes between healthy human individuals. Naive CD8 cells were CD45RO-negative, positively selected for CCR7, excluding terminally differentiated effector memory CD45RA+ cells. Sequencing was performed with immunoSEQ multiplex PCR; in TCRdb, only in-frame clones are kept and a portion is missing. The table includes about 2.2 million clones, over 85% detected once. Sequenced: naive CD8+ T cells from PBMCs. The receptors originated from a man aged 18 to 35 in good health. Some clones in this sample may be carry-over from other donors' samples.

This clone turned up a few times. This chain links TRBV19 with TRBJ2-7; perhaps TRBD1 as D (5 bases). V was clipped by 3 bases and J by 3 bases, with 12 bases between them. Per the germline V gene, CDR1 is LNHDA and CDR2 is SQIVND (reference sequence). The CDR3 spans 14 residues. As DNA, the CDR3 is TGTGCCAGTAGTATTTCAGGGATCGTCTACGAGCAGTACTTC. This translates into CASSISGIVYEQYF.

The sample holds one count of this clone. V gene TRBV14 combines with J gene TRBJ2-5; 7 positions agree with TRBD2. V lost 3 bases and J lost 1; bases outside the gene matches: 5. CDR3 length equals 15 residues. From germline, CDR1 is SGHDN and CDR2 FVKESK. This chain's CDR3 is CASSHRWGGQETQYF. The CDR3 bases are TGTGCCAGCAGCCACCGCTGGGGGGGCCAAGAGACCCAGTACTTC.

The chain links TRBV7-6 to TRBJ1-4; no reliable D call. Trimming removed 0 bases from V and 0 bases from J, with 8 bases in between. The CDR3 consists of 16 residues. Germline loops: CDR1 SGHVS, CDR2 FNYEAQ. CDR3 sequence (DNA): TGTGCCAGCAGCTTAGCGGCCGGGTCAACTAATGAAAAACTGTTTTTT. Translation: CASSLAAGSTNEKLFF.

This clone appeared a single time. The chain is built from TRBV6-8 and TRBJ2-1; 10 bases are a match to TRBD2. The CDR3 spans 18 residues. The J segment lost 7 bases and the V segment lost 0 bases, leaving 12 bases of the junction unmatched. Germline V gene data show CDR1 as MNHGY and CDR2 as SAAAGT. CDR3 residues: CASSYSERLSGRPNEQFF. Here the CDR3 DNA reads TGTGCCAGCAGTTACTCGGAAAGACTTAGCGGGAGGCCGAATGAGCAGTTCTTC.

Details on this clone: This sample also contains other DNA sequences that code for the same CDR3. This rearrangement joins TRBV9 to TRBJ1-1, with 9 bases matching TRBD1. Trimming took 2 bases from V and 5 from J; bases not matched to a gene: 1. The CDR3 is 13 amino acids. Germline V gene data show CDR1 as SGDLS and CDR2 as YYNGEE. CDR3 sequence: CASSVTGGTEAFF. The CDR3 nucleotides read TGTGCCAGCAGCGTGACAGGGGGGACTGAAGCTTTCTTT.

This sequence joins TRBV28 and TRBJ2-3; TRBD2 matches 11 bases. In germline, CDR1 is MDHEN, CDR2 SYDVKM. The trim removed 6 bases at V and 2 bases at J, leaving 13 bases unmatched. CDR3 size: 18 residues. CDR3 DNA sequence: TGTGCCAGCAGCAGTCTTAAACTAGCGGGAGTTACCACAGATACGCAGTATTTT. Residues: CASSSLKLAGVTTDTQYF.

This rearrangement joins TRBV7-8 to TRBJ2-2; D not certain. The CDR3 is 19 residues long. V was trimmed by 5 bases and J by 1 base, leaving 23 bases between them. The germline CDR1 and CDR2 sequences are SGHVS and FQNEAQ. The CDR3 spells CASSDLTVRVGMNTGELFF. DNA of the CDR3: TGTGCCAGCAGCGACCTCACGGTTAGAGTGGGTATGAACACCGGGGAGCTGTTTTTT.

On this clone: Other DNA sequences in the sample encode the same CDR3. The gene calls are TRBV5-5 and TRBJ1-5; TRBD1 is a possible D gene (5 bases). V was pared by 4 bases and J by 0 bases, with 11 bases between. Germline CDR1 SGHKS, CDR2 YYEKEE (reference sequence). The CDR3 runs to 15 residues. CDR3 in DNA: TGTGCCAGCAGCCCCGGGACGTTTAGCAATCAGCCCCAGCATTTT. This codes for CASSPGTFSNQPQHF.

This clone was counted only a few times. The rearrangement joins TRBV28 to TRBJ2-5; D call uncertain. Trimming left V 4 bases short and J 4 bases short, with 13 bases between. This CDR3 comprises 14 residues. Germline V CDR1 and CDR2: MDHEN, SYDVKM. The DNA of the CDR3 is TGTGCCAGCAGTTCGGTGGGGAAAGGAGAGACCCAGTACTTC. It encodes CASSSVGKGETQYF.

The chain couples TRBV27 to TRBJ2-7; no definite D call. The V end lost 5 bases, the J end lost 3 bases, and 14 bases lay between the germline ends. The germline V gene has CDR1 MNHEY and CDR2 SMNVEV (reference sequence). This CDR3 is built from 14 residues. CDR3 DNA: TGTGCCAGCAGTCCTCGGACGAAGGGCTACGAGCAGTACTTC. Translation gives CASSPRTKGYEQYF.

This rearrangement joins TRBV19 to TRBJ1-1; D unresolved. The CDR3 has 13 residues. V was trimmed by 10 bases and J by 0 bases, leaving 12 bases between them. Germline assignment: CDR1 LNHDA and CDR2 SQIVND (reference sequence). CDR3 sequence (DNA): TGTGCCACCCTTGGGGTTATGAACACTGAAGCTTTCTTT. Translating it yields CATLGVMNTEAFF.

The rearrangement links TRBV7-9 to TRBJ1-6; the D is unclear. The ends were cut back, 4 bases at V and 5 bases at J, with 9 bases in the middle. The CDR3 is made up of 14 amino acids. Germline V gene data show CDR1 as SEHNR and CDR2 as FQNEAQ (reference sequence). The CDR3 loop is CASSSSFDNSPLHF. The CDR3 DNA is TGTGCCAGCAGCTCGTCCTTCGATAATTCACCCCTCCACTTT.

This chain joins TRBV28 and TRBJ2-4; TRBD1 is a possible D gene (5 bases). The V gene lost 6 bases and the J gene lost 4 bases, with 19 bases spanning the gap. CDR1 is MDHEN and CDR2 is SYDVKM in the germline V gene. The CDR3 length is 16 residues. The CDR3 bases are TGTGCCAGCAGCACCCCCATAGACAGAGATAAAAACATTCAGTACTTC. Translated: CASSTPIDRDKNIQYF.

Points on this clone: The identical CDR3 is also encoded by other nucleotide sequences in the sample. The V gene is TRBV9, the J gene TRBJ2-7; no clear D. From germline, CDR1 is SGDLS and CDR2 YYNGEE. The CDR3 consists of 13 residues. Trimming pared 0 bases from V and 0 bases from J, leaving 4 bases between. The CDR3 DNA is TGTGCCAGCAGCGTAGCGGGCTCCTACGAGCAGTACTTC. This encodes CASSVAGSYEQYF.

The rearrangement links TRBV27 to TRBJ2-1; either TRBD1 or TRBD2 may fit D (5 bases each). Germline V gives CDR1 MNHEY, CDR2 SMNVEV (reference sequence). Deletions cut 4 bases from V and 6 bases from J, with 13 bases between. The CDR3 has 14 residues. As DNA, the CDR3 is TGTGCCAGCAGTTCGGGACCCCGAGGCAATGAGCAGTTCTTC. Its protein is CASSSGPRGNEQFF.

In DNA, the CDR3 is TGTGCCAGCAGTTTGGGGGTCAAACAGCCCCAGCATTTT. Amino acids: CASSLGVKQPQHF. The genes are TRBV28 and TRBJ1-5; D is possibly TRBD1 (5 bases). CDR1 MDHEN and CDR2 SYDVKM come from the germline V gene. The CDR3 spans 13 residues. V lost 3 bases to trimming and J lost 7 bases, with 10 bases between them.

The chain couples TRBV12-2 to TRBJ2-7. TRBV12-2 is flagged as a pseudogene. The CDR3 spans 17 residues. Here the CDR3 reads CASRLSGGGKRSYEQYF. CDR3 DNA sequence: TGTGCAAGTCGCTTAAGTGGAGGGGGGAAGCGGTCCTACGAGCAGTACTTC.